The T cell receptor (beta chain) under discussion was sequenced for a study of cytomegalovirus exposure and HLA in healthy donors. CDR1 and CDR2 (germline): SEHNR, FQNEAQ (reference sequence). Deletions cut 5 bases from V and 5 bases from J, with 13 bases between. The CDR3 sequence is 13 residues long. The PCR used 60 Vbeta and 13 Jbeta primers. This table comes from immunoSEQ multiplex PCR, and its TCRdb copy is limited to in-frame clones, with some not included. Of 100,000 to 150,000 clones in the sample, around 81% were seen once. This clonotype originated in a female donor in good health and CMV-seronegative. Sequenced: PBMCs. This chain links TRBV7-9 with TRBJ2-7, with D tentatively TRBD1 (6 bases). The CDR3 loop reads CASSLKQGDEQYF. The CDR3 DNA is TGTGCCAGCAGCCTGAAACAGGGAGACGAGCAGTACTTC.